This passage covers 13 T cell receptor beta chains from one sample sequenced in a study of blood T cell repertoires in COVID-19. Data came from immunoSEQ multiplex PCR; TCRdb stores just in-frame clones and leaves some out. The table has 200,000 to 300,000 clones, roughly 88% seen once. The sequenced sample consisted of PBMCs or T cells enriched from blood (not recorded which). The receptors here all came from a middle-aged woman with acute COVID-19.

The V gene is TRBV5-1, the J gene TRBJ2-7, with TRBD1 matching over 10 bases. Trimming at V came to 3 bases and at J to 5 bases, leaving 5 bases not matched to a gene. Germline V CDR1 and CDR2: SGHRS, YFSETQ. The CDR3 has 14 residues. CDR3 nucleotides: TGCGCCAGCAGCTCCGGGACAGGGGTGGACGAGCAGTACTTC. Its translation is CASSSGTGVDEQYF.

The genes are TRBV18 and TRBJ2-7; tentative D call: TRBD2 (5 bases). V dropped 0 bases and J dropped 3 bases, with 12 bases sitting between them. CDR1 and CDR2 from the germline V gene are KGHSH and LQKENI. The CDR3 sequence is 15 residues long. CDR3 sequence (DNA): TGTGCCAGCTCACCACCGTTAGGCGGGCTCTACGAGCAGTACTTC. Protein sequence: CASSPPLGGLYEQYF. The variable domain in full, completed from reference TRBV18 and TRBJ2-7, reads NAGVMQNPRHLVRRRGQEARLRCSPMKGHSHVYWYRQLPEEGLKFMVYLQKENIIDESGMPKERFSAEFPKEGPSILRIQQVVRGDSAAYFCASSPPLGGLYEQYFGPGTRLTVT.

The chain has TRBV11-2 and TRBJ1-1, with D perhaps matching TRBD1 (6 bases). Germline V gene sequence: CDR1 SGHAT, CDR2 FQNNGV. Trimming shortened V by 5 bases and J by 6 bases, and 31 bases separated the two germline ends. The CDR3 spans 19 residues. The CDR3 is CASSRLHRTAFFQEPEAFF. The DNA of the CDR3 is TGTGCCAGCAGCAGACTCCACCGGACAGCGTTCTTTCAGGAACCTGAAGCTTTCTTT. The full variable domain, with the rest looked up from reference TRBV11-2 and TRBJ1-1, is EAGVAQSPRYKIIEKRQSVAFWCNPISGHATLYWYQQILGQGPKLLIQFQNNGVVDDSQLPKDRFSAERLKGVDSTLKIQPAKLEDSAVYLCASSRLHRTAFFQEPEAFFGQGTRLTVV.

The chain has TRBV27 and TRBJ2-1; D uncertain. V was trimmed by 0 bases and J by 4 bases, leaving 10 bases between them. Germline CDR1 MNHEY, CDR2 SMNVEV (reference sequence). The CDR3 is 15 amino acids. The CDR3 nucleotides read TGTGCCAGCAGTTTATCGAGGCTAGGTTACAATGAGCAGTTCTTC. Its protein product is CASSLSRLGYNEQFF.

This sequence joins TRBV11-3 and TRBJ1-6, with a weak D call TRBD1 (6 bases). This CDR3 contains 16 residues. The germline V gene encodes CDR1 SGHNT and CDR2 YENEEA. The germline V and J ends were trimmed by 5 bases and 10 bases, with 21 bases remaining between them. The CDR3 sequence: CASSQGRPDKGSPLHF. The CDR3 region has the DNA TGTGCCAGCAGCCAGGGGAGACCAGATAAGGGGTCACCCCTCCACTTT.

This chain uses TRBV18 with TRBJ1-1; D possibly corresponds to TRBD1 (5 bases). The CDR3 extends over 15 amino acids. Germline CDR1 and CDR2: KGHSH and LQKENI. V was shortened by 0 bases and J by 0 bases, with 8 bases between the two germline ends. The CDR3 DNA follows: TGTGCCAGCTCACCACCGACAGTCATGAACACTGAAGCTTTCTTT. Residues: CASSPPTVMNTEAFF.

The sample holds a few counts of this clone. The chain combines TRBV6-1 with TRBJ2-7; 10 bases line up with TRBD1. Germline assignment: CDR1 MNHNS and CDR2 SASEGT. The CDR3 covers 14 residues. J lost 6 bases, V lost 2 bases, and 4 bases had no gene match. The CDR3 is CASSELGQGFEQYF. DNA for the CDR3: TGTGCCAGCAGTGAATTGGGACAGGGGTTCGAGCAGTACTTC.

Notes on this clone: At the DNA level, this CDR3 is encoded by other sequences in the same sample as well. This chain joins TRBV7-2 and TRBJ2-7; tentative D call: TRBD1 (6 bases). Per the germline V gene, CDR1 is SGHTA and CDR2 is FQGNSA. The CDR3 spans 13 residues. Trimming cost V 3 bases and J 5 bases, with 11 bases left between them. The CDR3 region has the DNA TGTGCCAGCAGCTTGGGCCCAGGGGACGAGCAGTACTTC. Protein product: CASSLGPGDEQYF. The full variable domain, in which reference TRBV7-2 and TRBJ2-7 provide the parts outside the CDR3, is GAGVSQSPSNKVTEKGKDVELRCDPISGHTALYWYRQSLGQGLEFLIYFQGNSAPDKSGLPSDRFSAERTGGSVSTLTIQRTQQEDSAVYLCASSLGPGDEQYFGPGTRLTVT.

The CDR3 sequence: CASSLEGLQGGGTKSYEQYF. CDR3 sequence (DNA): TGTGCCAGCAGCTTAGAGGGCCTCCAGGGCGGGGGAACGAAAAGCTACGAGCAGTACTTC. The chain combines TRBV13 with TRBJ2-7, with 7 bases lining up with TRBD2. The CDR3 is 20 amino acids. Germline-derived CDR1 and CDR2 are PRHDT and FYEKMQ (reference sequence). The ends lost 1 base at V and 3 bases at J; junction bases unmatched: 21.

The chain has TRBV6-5 and TRBJ1-1, with 10 bases lining up with TRBD1. J lost 1 base, V lost 0 bases, and 2 bases had no gene match. The CDR3 is 16 residues long. The germline V gene has CDR1 MNHEY and CDR2 SVGAGI. As DNA, the CDR3 is TGTGCCAGCAGTTACTCGGGACAGGGGCCGAACACTGAAGCTTTCTTT. Residues: CASSYSGQGPNTEAFF.

The chain links TRBV5-1 to TRBJ2-1; 13 nucleotides align to TRBD2. With 4 bases clipped from V and 0 bases from J, the junction kept 13 bases outside the gene matches. CDR1 is SGHRS, CDR2 YFSETQ, per germline. The CDR3 consists of 20 residues. The CDR3 bases are TGCGCCAGCAGCCCACGACTAGCGGGAGGTATATCAAGCTCCTACAATGAGCAGTTCTTC. This sequence encodes CASSPRLAGGISSSYNEQFF.

V usage is TRBV15 and J usage is TRBJ2-7; D is ambiguous. CDR3 length: 14 residues. The V gene lost 0 bases and the J gene lost 1 base, with 7 bases spanning the gap. Germline loops: CDR1 LNHNV, CDR2 YYDKDF (reference sequence). CDR3 sequence: CATSRDLLSYEQYF. The CDR3 DNA follows: TGTGCCACCAGCAGAGACTTGTTGTCCTACGAGCAGTACTTC.

V gene TRBV5-1 combines with J gene TRBJ2-1; 8 bases fit TRBD1. The CDR3 runs 17 residues. In germline, CDR1 is SGHRS, CDR2 YFSETQ. V shed 5 bases and J 8 bases; nucleotides not matched to a gene: 18. The CDR3: CASRSYRALDRDDEQFF. CDR3 DNA sequence: TGCGCCAGCAGATCCTATAGGGCCTTGGACAGGGATGATGAGCAGTTCTTC.